This TCR beta chain was sequenced during a study of blood T cells in healthy people across ages. Study findings and constraints: PBMCs that were unsorted prevented a conclusive naive versus antigen-experienced comparison.

This clonotype was recorded at least ten times. The antigen is not known. V was pared by 4 bases and J by 0 bases, with 2 bases of the junction left unmatched. Germline loops: CDR1 KGHDR, CDR2 SFDVKD. The CDR3 is made up of 15 amino acids. Peripheral blood was drawn, around 9.3 milliliters per donor. For the second PCR, which ran for about 6 to 11 cycles, a sample-barcoded 5' primer and a J-beta primer mix were used. TCRdb used MiXCR to reprocess the 5' RACE reads, holding one entry per CDR3 protein. The sample shows roughly 2 million distinct CDR3 sequences, approximately 50% of them seen only once. This TCR derives from a woman in her thirties or forties in good health. Sequencing input: blood. The rearrangement uses TRBV24-1 and TRBJ2-4; 7 bases are a match to TRBD2. The CDR3 DNA is TGTGCCACCAGTGAGGGGGGGGTAGCCAAAAACATTCAGTACTTC. Translated: CATSEGGVAKNIQYF.